A single sample is the source of the 23 T cell receptor beta chains below, sequenced in a study of beta chain features in type 1 diabetes (dated by TCRdb to between 2017 and 2018). The library was prepared using the immunoSEQ multiplex PCR assay. The High Capacity cDNA Reverse Transcription Kit was used to reverse transcribe all of the isolated RNA, meaning that expressed TCRB transcripts were what got sequenced. The table comes from immuneACCESS by way of TCRdb, which keeps in-frame sequences with V and J called. Part of the clones is missing from these tables; in studies checked, under half for an unresolved V gene and the rest for unknown reasons. Counted in this sample were approximately 38,000 clones; almost 65% of them appeared once. The biggest ten clones account for 2% to 2.5% of the sample. Sequences were obtained from Tregs from blood. The cell subset or site label of this sample denotes: regulatory CD4+ T cells. Receptors originate from a woman aged 25 to 39 in good health.

The chain employs TRBV29-1 and TRBJ1-2; D call uncertain. Germline values: CDR1 SQVTM, CDR2 ANQGSEA. The CDR3 covers 13 residues. The ends were cut back, 6 bases at V and 1 base at J, with 12 bases in the middle. The CDR3 here is CSVHSANNYGYTF. The DNA for the CDR3 is TGCAGCGTACACAGTGCTAATAACTATGGCTACACCTTC.

V and J are TRBV13 and TRBJ2-7; the D gene is possibly TRBD1 (6 bases). Germline assignment: CDR1 PRHDT and CDR2 FYEKMQ (reference sequence). Trimming cost V 4 bases and J 2 bases, with 18 bases left between them. CDR3 size: 16 residues. In nucleotides, the CDR3 is TGTGCCAGCAGCTCCCTAGGGGACAAGAATCCCTACGAGCAGTACTTC. This gives the protein CASSSLGDKNPYEQYF.

In its sample, this clone was seen a few times. This sequence joins TRBV18 and TRBJ2-7, with 7 bases that match TRBD2. CDR3 length: 14 amino acids. V shed 1 base and J 2 bases; nucleotides not matched to a gene: 2. In germline, CDR1 is KGHSH, CDR2 LQKENI. The CDR3 protein is CASSPRSGTYEQYF. CDR3 bases: TGTGCCAGCTCACCACGCAGCGGGACCTACGAGCAGTACTTC.

V and J are TRBV5-6 and TRBJ2-3; the match to TRBD2 covers 7 bases. Germline CDR1 reads SGHDT; CDR2 reads YYEEEE. This CDR3 comprises 14 residues. V lost 0 bases, J lost 4 bases, and 2 bases stayed unmatched. The CDR3 reads CASSLAGRADTQYF. The CDR3 region has the DNA TGTGCCAGCAGCTTGGCAGGGAGGGCAGATACGCAGTATTTT.

The chain joins TRBV19 to TRBJ1-5, with 7 positions matching TRBD1. The CDR3 has 17 residues. Germline V gives CDR1 LNHDA, CDR2 SQIVND (reference sequence). Trimming removed 5 bases from V and 2 bases from J; junction bases left unmatched: 12. CDR3 loop: CASSEPPVTGRNQPQHF. The DNA of the CDR3 is TGTGCCAGTAGTGAACCTCCCGTGACAGGGCGCAATCAGCCCCAGCATTTT. Full variable domain (outside the CDR3, taken from reference TRBV19 and TRBJ1-5): DGGITQSPKYLFRKEGQNVTLSCEQNLNHDAMYWYRQDPGQGLRLIYYSQIVNDFQKGDIAEGYSVSREKKESFPLTVTSAQKNPTAFYLCASSEPPVTGRNQPQHFGDGTRLSIL.

The V call is TRBV2, the J call TRBJ2-7, with D unresolved. The CDR3 totals 11 residues. With 6 bases removed from V and 4 bases from J, the gap between germline ends came to 7 bases. Germline V lookup: CDR1 SNHLY, CDR2 FYNNEI. CDR3 loop: CASSHSYEQYF. For the CDR3, the DNA is TGTGCCAGCAGCCACTCTTACGAGCAGTACTTC.

The chain is built from TRBV5-4 and TRBJ2-1; D might be TRBD2 (5 bases). Germline values: CDR1 SGHNT, CDR2 YYREEE (reference sequence). The CDR3 is 13 residues long. The germline V and J ends were trimmed by 1 base and 7 bases, with 9 bases remaining between them. The CDR3 protein is CASSLKGVNEQFF. CDR3 DNA: TGTGCCAGCAGCTTGAAGGGAGTAAATGAGCAGTTCTTC.

The chain has TRBV11-2 and TRBJ1-2; TRBD1 is a possible D gene (5 bases). The CDR3 runs to 15 residues. The V end lost 0 bases, the J end lost 4 bases, and 12 bases lay between the germline ends. From germline, CDR1 is SGHAT and CDR2 FQNNGV. The CDR3: CASSLDQGTFYGYTF. In nucleotides, the CDR3 is TGTGCCAGCAGCTTAGATCAGGGAACTTTCTATGGCTACACCTTC.

This clone was detected only a few times. The chain carries TRBV7-6 and TRBJ2-5; 8 nucleotides agree with TRBD2. Per germline, CDR1 SGHVS and CDR2 FNYEAQ. Trimming cost V 2 bases and J 2 bases; bases outside gene matches: 4. This CDR3 spans 15 amino acids. The CDR3 DNA reads as TGTGCCAGCAGCTTAAGAGGGACTAGACAAGAGACCCAGTACTTC. This sequence encodes CASSLRGTRQETQYF.

The chain uses TRBV28 and TRBJ1-4; possibly TRBD1 for D (6 bases). The CDR3 has 14 amino acids. V was trimmed by 5 bases and J by 8 bases, leaving 15 bases between them. Germline values: CDR1 MDHEN, CDR2 SYDVKM. The CDR3 DNA reads TGTGCCAGCAGTGTTACAGGGATCGAGGAAAAACTGTTTTTT. This translates into CASSVTGIEEKLFF. The variable domain in full, with the rest retrieved from reference TRBV28 and TRBJ1-4, is DVKVTQSSRYLVKRTGEKVFLECVQDMDHENMFWYRQDPGLGLRLIYFSYDVKMKEKGDIPEGYSVSREKKERFSLILESASTNQTSMYLCASSVTGIEEKLFFGSGTQLSVL.

The V call is TRBV6-5, the J call TRBJ2-7, with 12 bases that match TRBD2. The CDR3 length is 14 residues. Germline trimming cut 7 bases from V and 3 bases from J; bases unmatched to any gene: 4. Germline V lookup: CDR1 MNHEY, CDR2 SVGAGI. For the CDR3, the DNA is TGTGCCAGCAAATCGACTAGCGGGAGCTACGAGCAGTACTTC. This gives the protein CASKSTSGSYEQYF.

The chain employs TRBV7-9 and TRBJ1-3; D gene ambiguous. The ends were cut back, 8 bases at V and 0 bases at J, with 14 bases in the middle. The CDR3 consists of 15 residues. Germline lookup yields CDR1 SEHNR and CDR2 FQNEAQ (reference sequence). CDR3: CASQRSILSGNTIYF. As DNA, the CDR3 is TGTGCCAGCCAACGGAGCATCCTCTCTGGAAACACCATATATTTT.

The chain joins TRBV19 to TRBJ1-1; 11 bases map to TRBD1. The V segment lost 6 bases and the J segment 5 bases; nucleotides outside the gene matches: 5. The CDR3 extends over 14 amino acids. Germline loops: CDR1 LNHDA, CDR2 SQIVND (reference sequence). CDR3 loop: CASRDRGRGTEAFF. The CDR3 region has the DNA TGTGCCAGTAGGGACAGGGGGCGGGGGACTGAAGCTTTCTTT. The full variable domain, completed using reference TRBV19 and TRBJ1-1, is DGGITQSPKYLFRKEGQNVTLSCEQNLNHDAMYWYRQDPGQGLRLIYYSQIVNDFQKGDIAEGYSVSREKKESFPLTVTSAQKNPTAFYLCASRDRGRGTEAFFGQGTRLTVV.

The chain is built from TRBV25-1 and TRBJ1-2; TRBD1 matches at 7 bases. The J segment lost 6 bases and the V segment lost 5 bases, leaving 6 bases of the junction unmatched. The CDR3 contains 13 residues. From germline, CDR1 is MGHDK and CDR2 SYGVNS. CDR3 amino acids: CASSRQGVDGYTF. DNA for the CDR3: TGTGCCAGCAGTAGACAGGGAGTGGATGGCTACACCTTC.

The chain links TRBV7-2 to TRBJ2-7, with TRBD2 matching over 8 bases. The trim removed 1 base at V and 0 bases at J, leaving 2 bases unmatched. Germline V gene lookup returns CDR1 SGHTA and CDR2 FQGNSA. CDR3 length equals 15 residues. CDR3 nucleotides: TGTGCCAGCAGCTTAGGGAGCGGGAGCTCCTACGAGCAGTACTTC. This sequence encodes CASSLGSGSSYEQYF.

The chain links TRBV5-1 to TRBJ2-5; 8 nucleotides line up with TRBD1. Germline CDR1 and CDR2: SGHRS and YFSETQ. CDR3 length equals 14 residues. With 7 bases clipped from V and 4 bases from J, the junction kept 9 bases outside the gene matches. CDR3 nucleotides: TGCGCCAGCGGCCGGACAGGGCGCGCAGAGACCCAGTACTTC. Translating it yields CASGRTGRAETQYF.

The chain links TRBV19 to TRBJ1-5; D unclear. Germline V gene data show CDR1 as LNHDA and CDR2 as SQIVND (reference sequence). V shed 6 bases and J shed 2 bases, with 14 bases lying between them. The CDR3 runs to 15 residues. The CDR3 reads CASRSIERGNQPQHF. In nucleotides, the CDR3 is TGTGCCAGTAGATCAATAGAACGGGGCAATCAGCCCCAGCATTTT.

The chain carries TRBV4-3 and TRBJ2-7, with D maybe TRBD2 (5 bases). This CDR3 comprises 14 residues. The germline V and J ends were trimmed by 4 bases and 2 bases, with 12 bases remaining between them. Germline CDR1 and CDR2: LGHNA and YSLEER. The CDR3 is CASSPRLTPYEQYF. In DNA form, the CDR3 reads TGCGCCAGCAGCCCTAGACTAACCCCCTACGAGCAGTACTTC.

In this sample, this clone turned up a few times. The chain recombines TRBV6-6 with TRBJ2-7; no clear D gene. The germline gives CDR1 MNHNY, CDR2 SVGAGI (reference sequence). Trimming took 6 bases from V and 2 from J, leaving 8 bases between them. The CDR3 has 12 residues. CDR3 DNA sequence: TGTGCCAGCAGCAAAACAGCCTACGAGCAGTACTTC. Its protein is CASSKTAYEQYF.

This clone was seen more than once but under ten times. V gene TRBV7-9 combines with J gene TRBJ2-4, with D unclear. Germline CDR1 is SEHNR and CDR2 is FQNEAQ (reference sequence). This CDR3 region has 14 residues. V dropped 5 bases and J dropped 0 bases, with 8 bases sitting between them. This chain's CDR3 is CASSPVVAKNIQYF. As DNA, the CDR3 is TGTGCCAGCAGCCCCGTTGTAGCCAAAAACATTCAGTACTTC.

The rearrangement links TRBV9 to TRBJ2-5; 7 nucleotides align to TRBD1. The J call is doubtful: the DNA matches TRBJ2-7 better. The length of the CDR3 is 14 residues. The germline CDR1 and CDR2 sequences are SGDLS and YYNGEE. In DNA, the CDR3 is TGTGCCAGCAGCGAGACAGGGACGAGCTACGAGCAGTACTTC. This gives the protein CASSETGTSYEQYF.

This rearrangement joins TRBV15 to TRBJ2-3, with 10 bases aligning to TRBD2. V trimming: 1 base; J trimming: 6 bases; junction bases outside the gene matches: 10. The CDR3 is 17 residues long. Looked up from germline, CDR1 is LNHNV and CDR2 is YYDKDF (reference sequence). The CDR3 region is CATSRARTSGGGDTQYF. The CDR3 region has the DNA TGTGCCACCAGCAGAGCCAGGACTAGCGGTGGGGGGGATACGCAGTATTTT.

This chain links TRBV6-1 with TRBJ2-1; TRBD2 agrees at 10 bases. CDR1 is MNHNS, CDR2 SASEGT, per germline. This CDR3 contains 15 residues. V shed 5 bases and J 4 bases; nucleotides not matched to a gene: 5. The CDR3 DNA sequence: TGTGCCAGCAGTAAAAGCGGGGGGGGATACAATGAGCAGTTCTTC. This translates into CASSKSGGGYNEQFF.